This TCR beta chain was sequenced in a study of blood T cell repertoires in COVID-19. Study as a whole: PBMCs, B-cell-depleted T cells, or T cells provided the cDNA or gDNA that made up the material.

The data were produced by immunoSEQ multiplex PCR, yet TCRdb's version contains in-frame clones alone and is incomplete. This sample has roughly 250,000 clones, with about 88% found just once. CDR3 length: 17 residues. Germline V gene sequence: CDR1 SEHNR, CDR2 FQNEAQ (reference sequence). The ends lost 0 bases at V and 1 base at J; junction bases unmatched: 7. This TCR was sampled from a woman aged 35 to 49 who had recovered from COVID-19. The chain links TRBV7-9 to TRBJ2-3; 7 bases are shared with TRBD1. Sequencing was performed on peripheral blood. The CDR3 reads CASSLAQDRRGTDTQYF. The CDR3 region has the DNA TGTGCCAGCAGCTTAGCCCAGGACAGGCGGGGCACAGATACGCAGTATTTT.